Listed here is a single T cell receptor (beta chain). This clonotype was detected many times. Its binding antigen is unknown. There are no base qualities to consult, and no much larger clone falls within one base. The sample's time point label, decoded: newly diagnosed GD, antithyroid drugs for less than 3 months. For both TCR sequencing and RNA sequencing, RNA was extracted from PBMCs using TRIzol. The diagnosis of Graves' disease was made according to American Thyroid Association guidelines. Patients were recruited from an endocrinology department in Xi'an, China. From each patient, around 9.3 milliliters of peripheral blood was collected into an EDTA anticoagulant tube. PBMCs were isolated by Ficoll Paque Plus density gradient separation without further T cell sorting. An Agilent 2100 Bioanalyzer and agarose gel were used to assess RNA quality, and a NanoDrop 2000 was used to measure RNA concentration.

The data were obtained in a study of regulatory T cells in long-lasting Graves disease (dated by TCRdb to the early 2020s). In the study overall: Patients with newly diagnosed Graves' disease had been on antithyroid drugs for under 3 months. This study used TCR sequencing and RNA sequencing of peripheral blood to compare persistent Graves' disease patients against newly diagnosed Graves' disease patients. The study took place in China and was registered as a clinical trial. TCR sequencing covered about 13 persistent and around 20 newly diagnosed Graves' disease patients, 33 samples in total.

Results the study describes overall, beyond this receptor: The authors noted that the small sample size was a limitation that may lower accuracy. TRBV28, TRBJ1-2 and TRBJ2-5 were preferentially used in persistent disease, while TRBV20-1 and TRBJ2-1 were favored in newly diagnosed disease. Compared with newly diagnosed patients, persistent Graves' disease patients had lower TCR Shannon entropy and fewer highly expanded clones, which suggests clonal expansion. Peripheral blood alone was examined, since thyroid tissue, which constituted the primary lesion, could not be accessed. More public clonotypes were shared among persistent patients (roughly 2,700) than among newly diagnosed patients (roughly 1,000). Sequencing and analysis were limited to the TCR beta chain.

V is pruned by 6 bases and J by 11 bases, leaving 11 bases of the junction without a gene match. The germline V gene specifies SNHLY as CDR1 and FYNNEI as CDR2. Measured from the cysteine to the phenylalanine, the CDR3 is 13 residues long. Only CDR3 DNA remains: 39 bases, in frame from the first base. Library method: multiplex PCR. Sequencing was performed on an Illumina HiSeq 4000. CDR3 regions were amplified by Arm-PCR with iRepertoire HTBI primers to construct TCR beta libraries. Before sequencing, the PCR products went through gel purification. On the study's bioinformatics: Gene usage analysis of CDR3 amino acid clonotypes relied on the roughly 58 TRBV and fewer than 15 TRBJ segments identified across samples. COPE and FqMerger were used to merge filtered high-quality paired reads into contigs. BLAST was used to align contigs to the IMGT TRBV, TRBD and TRBJ reference genes, and CDR3 was defined following IMGT. Highly expanded clones were defined as clonotypes with a frequency above 0.1%. Shannon entropy served as the measure of repertoire diversity, while the Gini coefficient captured V-J evenness. A clonotype found in more than one individual was treated as public. The public sequencing data were trimmed at Q25 with fastp and processed into clonotypes with MiXCR by TCRdb, which kept only in-frame beta chains. Rows with a matching CDR3 protein are joined into one entry that keeps the most common DNA and genes. TCRdb's processing, not the study's, gives the V and J calls here. The sample table contains around 500,000 distinct CDR3 sequences; only one count was recorded for roughly 12% of them. 8.5% to 10% of the sample comes from the top ten.

Separately, the same data were catalogued under a study of T cells in Graves' hyperthyroidism and ophthalmopathy. The other study reports the following: Graves' hyperthyroidism was defined as stable when no progression to ophthalmopathy occurred over 18 months of follow-up. Hyperthyroidism patients were newly diagnosed, had a disease duration of under 2 months, and were aged 18 to 65 years. Patients with uncontrolled infections, other autoimmune diseases, pregnancy or lactation were excluded. Diagnoses relied on clinical symptoms, serum thyroxine and TRAb, thyroid ultrasound and orbital computed tomography. A first-round RT-PCR of the TCR CDR3 used the HTBI primer set with the Qiagen OneStep RT-PCR kit. Blood samples also contained most of the expanded thyroid clonotypes (frequency above 0.001), which suggests that blood repertoires may reflect thyroid immune responses. In cross-validation, a model built on a 13 V-J signature told ophthalmopathy apart from stable hyperthyroidism with approximately 91% sensitivity and approximately 81% specificity, and in testing the same model reached 80%/75%. In validation, the model predicted progression to ophthalmopathy a median of about 5.9 months before onset, with 65% to 71% sensitivity and roughly 79% specificity. To identify distinguishing TCR V-J signatures, a discovery cohort of some 99 patients was used, comprising fewer than 45 with Graves' ophthalmopathy and 55 to 65 with stable Graves' hyperthyroidism. Whether ophthalmopathy could be predicted prospectively was tested in an independent validation cohort made up of under 20 hyperthyroidism patients plus 17 patients who later progressed to ophthalmopathy. The 90 or so discovery patients were randomly split 7:3 into training and test sets. In more than 5 Graves' hyperthyroidism patients, the study also compared T-cell repertoires from thyroid tissue with T-cell repertoires from blood. Once sampling was done, hyperthyroidism patients were given methimazole at a starting dose of 30 mg daily, whereas ophthalmopathy patients were given high-dose intravenous methylprednisolone. A second multiplex PCR round built the libraries, followed by size selection and purification. Paired-end sequencing of the libraries was performed with 100 bp reads on an Illumina HiSeq2000. SOAPnuke was used to process the raw data, with reads discarded if the reads contained adapters or uncalled bases, had a mean Phred below 15, or lacked an exact constant-primer or identifier match. COPE v1.2.5 was used to merge high-quality paired reads, and clonotypes were defined as unique nucleotide sequences. Clonotypes were aligned to IMGT TRBV, TRBD and TRBJ reference segments using MiTCR v1.1. The analysis included only V-J combinations with a frequency above 0.0001, which together covered 99.2% of the repertoires. A TCS score was defined as the ratio of F50 (clonal expansion) to E x V (chaos), with BLOSUM62-based TCRdist applied between CDR3 peptides within each V-J. Welch's t-statistics and random forest reduced some 510 V-J features to roughly 13, which were used in a naive Bayes classifier (R e1071). No statistical method was used to set the sample size in advance, and investigators knew the group allocation. According to the paper, TCR Vbeta CDR3 sequencing was carried out on 135 peripheral blood samples, which came from fewer than 50 ophthalmopathy, some 73 hyperthyroidism and 17 progressor patients.

This sample comprised peripheral blood mononuclear cells (PBMCs), obtained at new diagnosis, from a patient treated with antithyroid drugs. The receptor chain draws on TRBV2 and TRBJ1-1, with 8 bases aligning to TRBD1. The origin of this receptor is a man between 25 and 39 years old with Graves disease. Donor details come from another sample of the same person, matched by shared clones. The CDR3 amino acid sequence is: CASSAGQGGFAFF. At the DNA level, the sequence is TGTGCCAGCAGCGCCGGACAGGGCGGCTTTGCTTTCTTT.